A single sample gave rise to the 20 T cell receptor beta chains below, sequenced in a study of blood T cell repertoires in COVID-19. Using immunoSEQ multiplex PCR, the repertoire was profiled, and TCRdb retains in-frame clones only, with some absent. The table records 50,000 to 60,000 clones, approximately 89% of them present only once. Specimen: peripheral blood. Source of these receptors: a man older than 75 with active or convalescent COVID-19.

This clone was seen just once. The V gene is TRBV9, the J gene TRBJ2-7; TRBD2 matches at 11 bases. The CDR3 totals 14 residues. V shed 2 bases and J 3 bases; nucleotides not matched to a gene: 1. Germline V CDR1 and CDR2: SGDLS, YYNGEE. The CDR3 bases are TGTGCCAGCAGCGTCACTAGCGGGGGCTACGAGCAGTACTTC. This encodes CASSVTSGGYEQYF.

The J gene is TRBJ1-2, the V gene TRBV28; the D gene is possibly TRBD1 (5 bases). Trimming took off 6 bases at V and 7 bases at J, with 15 bases between the two ends. The CDR3 is 13 amino acids. Germline V CDR1 and CDR2: MDHEN, SYDVKM. CDR3 residues: CASSQGVRGGYTF. The CDR3 bases are TGTGCCAGCAGCCAGGGTGTAAGGGGTGGCTACACCTTC.

The chain joins TRBV29-1 to TRBJ1-2; D might be TRBD1 (6 bases). The ends were cut back, 6 bases at V and 5 bases at J, with 19 bases in the middle. Per the germline V gene, CDR1 is SQVTM and CDR2 is ANQGSEA. The CDR3 is made up of 14 amino acids. The DNA of the CDR3 is TGCAGCGTGGACAGCCCGATGGAAGGGTATGGCTACACCTTC. This codes for CSVDSPMEGYGYTF.

A few counts support this clone. The chain couples TRBV27 to TRBJ2-7; 9 nucleotides match TRBD1. CDR1 is MNHEY, CDR2 SMNVEV, per germline (reference sequence). This CDR3 has 14 residues. J was trimmed by 4 bases and V by 5 bases; bases with no gene match: 6. CDR3: CASSLRDRDYEQYF. In nucleotides, the CDR3 is TGTGCCAGCAGTCTCAGGGACAGGGATTACGAGCAGTACTTC.

The chain carries TRBV24-1 and TRBJ2-3, with TRBD1 as a possible D gene (6 bases). There are 16 residues in the CDR3. Germline values: CDR1 KGHDR, CDR2 SFDVKD. The V end lost 2 bases, the J end lost 3 bases, and 14 bases lay between the germline ends. The CDR3 here is CATSDYAGVGTDTQYF. In DNA, the CDR3 is TGTGCCACCAGTGATTATGCAGGGGTTGGTACAGATACGCAGTATTTT.

The J gene is TRBJ1-1, the V gene TRBV19, with unresolved D. The CDR3 is made up of 15 amino acids. Germline CDR1 LNHDA, CDR2 SQIVND (reference sequence). Trimming removed 7 bases at V and 4 bases at J, with 19 bases between. CDR3 sequence: CASNSPTVRGTEAFF. As DNA, the CDR3 is TGTGCCAGTAATTCCCCGACCGTCCGAGGCACTGAAGCTTTCTTT.

The chain uses TRBV5-4 and TRBJ1-6, with TRBD1 identical over 11 bases. The V gene end was trimmed by 1 base and the J gene end by 1 base; junction bases not matched to a gene: 4. This CDR3 contains 18 residues. Looked up from germline, CDR1 is SGHNT and CDR2 is YYREEE (reference sequence). CDR3 coding DNA: TGTGCCAGCAGCTTGCGGACAGGGGGCGTATCCTATAATTCACCCCTCCACTTT. Protein: CASSLRTGGVSYNSPLHF.

V gene TRBV10-1 combines with J gene TRBJ2-7, with 7 bases that match TRBD2. This CDR3 is built from 14 residues. V gave up 3 bases and J gave up 5 bases; unmatched junction bases: 7. Germline V gives CDR1 WNHNN, CDR2 SYGVQD (reference sequence). CDR3 sequence reads: CASSDGGGPHEQYF. The CDR3 nucleotides read TGCGCCAGCAGTGATGGGGGAGGGCCCCACGAGCAGTACTTC.

This chain connects TRBV19 to TRBJ2-7, with a tentative D call TRBD2 (6 bases). Deletions cut 6 bases from V and 6 bases from J, with 15 bases between. Germline CDR1 is LNHDA and CDR2 is SQIVND (reference sequence). The CDR3 totals 13 residues. CDR3 DNA sequence: TGTGCCAGTAGGGGACTTGATTTCTTCGAGCAGTACTTC. This gives the protein CASRGLDFFEQYF.

The gene calls are TRBV10-3 and TRBJ2-3; 7 nucleotides match TRBD2. The CDR3 is 14 residues long. The germline gives CDR1 ENHRY, CDR2 SYGVKD. The V and J ends lost 4 bases and 1 base, in that order; junction bases with no gene match: 2. CDR3 protein: CAISGGLRTDTQYF. The CDR3 DNA reads as TGTGCCATCAGTGGGGGACTACGCACAGATACGCAGTATTTT.

This clone was detected only a few times. The chain combines TRBV27 with TRBJ2-5, with TRBD2 matching over 12 bases. The V gene's germline CDR1 is MNHEY and CDR2 SMNVEV (reference sequence). The CDR3 runs 17 residues. The trim removed 4 bases at V and 7 bases at J, leaving 13 bases unmatched. The CDR3 DNA sequence: TGTGCCAGCAGTTCTCGCCTAGCGGGAGGGCCGGAGGGGACCCAGTACTTC. This codes for CASSSRLAGGPEGTQYF.

The chain employs TRBV5-6 and TRBJ2-5; no reliable D call. Germline CDR1 SGHDT, CDR2 YYEEEE. Trimming removed 0 bases from V and 3 bases from J, with 6 bases in between. This CDR3 is built from 13 residues. CDR3 bases: TGTGCCAGCAGCTTGGCCGTAAAAGAGACCCAGTACTTC. Its protein is CASSLAVKETQYF.

V usage is TRBV12-3 or TRBV12-4 and J usage is TRBJ1-1; D gene ambiguous. V was trimmed by 3 bases and J by 1 base, leaving 6 bases between them. CDR3 length: 13 residues. CDR3 region: CASSFAENTEAFF. The CDR3 DNA reads TGTGCCAGCAGTTTCGCAGAGAACACTGAAGCTTTCTTT.

The genes are TRBV6-5 and TRBJ2-5, with TRBD2 matching 8 bases. CDR1 MNHEY and CDR2 SVGAGI come from the germline V gene. The CDR3 loop spans 14 amino acids. V lost 8 bases to trimming and J lost 4 bases; unmatched junction nucleotides: 9. The CDR3 nucleotides read TGTGCCAGCGCCCGGAGCGCGGGGGGAGAGACCCAGTACTTC. This gives the protein CASARSAGGETQYF.

The J gene is TRBJ2-7, the V gene TRBV9, with 14 positions matching TRBD2. The germline V gene has CDR1 SGDLS and CDR2 YYNGEE. This CDR3 has 15 residues. With V trimmed by 2 bases and J by 3 bases, 1 base remained unmatched. In DNA, the CDR3 is TGTGCCAGCAGCGTGGGACTAGCGGGGGACTACGAGCAGTACTTC. It yields the protein CASSVGLAGDYEQYF.

The CDR3 nucleotides are TGTGCCAGCACCCCTGGGGGGGATCAGCCCCAGCATTTT. This translates into CASTPGGDQPQHF. V gene TRBV27 combines with J gene TRBJ1-5; possible D gene TRBD1, 5 bases. Per the germline V gene, CDR1 is MNHEY and CDR2 is SMNVEV (reference sequence). The V end lost 7 bases, the J end lost 5 bases, and 12 bases lay between the germline ends. This CDR3 has 13 residues.

The J gene is TRBJ2-1, the V gene TRBV11-3; TRBD1 might be the D (5 bases). CDR1 and CDR2 from the germline V gene are SGHNT and YENEEA. Trimming took off 0 bases at V and 3 bases at J, with 9 bases between the two ends. This CDR3 spans 15 amino acids. The CDR3 spells CASSLDQGGYNEQFF. CDR3 DNA: TGTGCCAGCAGCTTAGATCAGGGCGGCTACAATGAGCAGTTCTTC.

The chain employs TRBV25-1 and TRBJ2-1, with a tentative D call TRBD2 (5 bases). The CDR3 sequence is 11 residues long. In germline, CDR1 is MGHDK, CDR2 SYGVNS. V gave up 6 bases and J gave up 10 bases, with 10 bases separating them. The CDR3 region is CASRWASEQFF. The CDR3, as DNA: TGTGCCAGCAGGTGGGCTAGCGAGCAGTTCTTC.

The chain carries TRBV27 and TRBJ2-1; 7 positions match TRBD2. V shed 4 bases, J shed 3 bases, and the junction held 6 bases outside the gene matches. This CDR3 region has 15 residues. Per germline, CDR1 MNHEY and CDR2 SMNVEV (reference sequence). The CDR3 DNA reads as TGTGCCAGCAGTTCAGCTAGCGGACTCTACAATGAGCAGTTCTTC. The encoded protein is CASSSASGLYNEQFF.

The rearrangement joins TRBV9 to TRBJ1-2, with 9 bases identical to TRBD1. Germline loops: CDR1 SGDLS, CDR2 YYNGEE. CDR3 length: 15 residues. V trimming: 4 bases; J trimming: 2 bases; junction bases outside the gene matches: 6. CDR3 region: CASSPRQGVNYGYTF. As DNA, the CDR3 is TGTGCCAGCAGCCCTCGACAGGGGGTGAACTATGGCTACACCTTC.